This is a list of T cell receptor beta chains from one sample in a study of regulatory T cells in long-lasting Graves disease. Each CDR3 protein gets one entry after TCRdb re-called the multiplex PCR reads with MiXCR. The table includes some 560,000 distinct CDR3 sequences, around 16% detected once. These data are also associated with another study on T cells in Graves' hyperthyroidism and ophthalmopathy.

The starting material was peripheral blood mononuclear cells (PBMCs), obtained at new diagnosis, from a patient treated with antithyroid drugs. These receptors were obtained from a woman aged 40-65 years with Graves disease. CDR3s include the opening cysteine and the closing phenylalanine or tryptophan. A D gene is named only where the DNA matches it firmly. Rows may omit the clone size; those that give it use once, few, many or a size class.

clone_size j_call d_call v_call cdr3_nt cdr3_aa
few TRBJ2-5 NA TRBV7-8 TGTGCCAGCACCTCGGCCAGGGGGGGGGAGACCCAGTACTTC CASTSARGGETQYF
many TRBJ2-5 TRBD2 TRBV7-9 TGTGCCAGCAGTACTAGCGGGGGTGAGACCCAGTACTTC CASSTSGGETQYF
many TRBJ1-2 TRBD1 TRBV3-1 TGTGCCAGCAGCCCTGGACAGGAAGCTTATGGCTACACCTTC CASSPGQEAYGYTF
NA TRBJ2-2 TRBD1 TRBV28 TGTGCCAACAGTCCACAGGGGGCGGGCACCGGGGAGCTGTTTTTT CANSPQGAGTGELFF
NA TRBJ2-7 TRBD1 TRBV19 TGTGCCAGTAGTATCACTTACCGGGACAGGCTCTCCTACGAGCAGTACTTC CASSITYRDRLSYEQYF
NA TRBJ1-1 NA TRBV7-9 TGTGCCAGCAGCTTACCCTACAGCGAATTGAACACTGAAGCTTTCTTT CASSLPYSELNTEAFF
few TRBJ2-5 NA TRBV5-1 TGCGCCAGCAGCTTGAGGACCTTCGAAGAGACCCAGTACTTC CASSLRTFEETQYF
many TRBJ1-1 NA TRBV30 TGTGCCTGGAAAGAAGATGGAATGAACACTGAAGCTTTCTTT CAWKEDGMNTEAFF
NA TRBJ2-1 TRBD2 TRBV9 TGTGCCAGCAGCACCAGTAGCGGGGGGCTATACAATGAGCAGTTCTTC CASSTSSGGLYNEQFF
few TRBJ1-1 NA TRBV6-5 TGTGCCAGCAGTTACCAGTCGGGAACTGAAGCTTTCTTT CASSYQSGTEAFF
NA TRBJ2-1 NA TRBV18 TGTGCCAGCTCACCACCCCAGCGGAGAGGCAATGAGCAGTTCTTC CASSPPQRRGNEQFF